This is a list of T cell receptor beta chains from one sample in a study of T cell responses to AZD1222 COVID-19 vaccine. Profiling relied on immunoSEQ multiplex PCR, and the TCRdb table lists in-frame clones only, not all of them. This table has 55,000 to 60,000 clones, more than 80% appearing once. The specimen comprised peripheral blood, sampled on day 0 of MenACWY control vaccination. These receptors were taken from an adult in good health. Both conserved end residues are part of each CDR3.

J | V | CDR3
TRBJ2-7 | TRBV27 | CASSSMSSYEQYF
TRBJ1-2 | TRBV19 | CASSPRQGPGYTF
TRBJ2-6 | TRBV7-2 | CASRRGLSRPGANVLTF
TRBJ2-7 | TRBV6-5 | CASSYSDRGSYEQYF
TRBJ2-3 | TRBV19 | CASSLGLASTDTQYF
TRBJ2-7 | TRBV10-3 | CAISGGGGPYEQYF
TRBJ2-2 | TRBV7-2 | CASSQRGGELFF
TRBJ2-7 | TRBV5-1 | CASSFRDRDTRGSYEQYF
TRBJ2-7 | TRBV9 | CASSVGGSSEQYF
TRBJ1-1 | TRBV28 | CASLESTEAFF
TRBJ1-1 | TRBV5-1 | CASSTTGAPQAFF
TRBJ1-1 | TRBV6-5 | CASRVGFSEAFF
TRBJ1-2 | TRBV9 | CASSPQGTGNYGYTF
TRBJ1-6 | TRBV5-3 | CARSFEESRGF
TRBJ2-1 | TRBV28 | CASSLTTSGTHNEQFF
TRBJ2-7 | TRBV7-2 | CASSLVSDSSYEQYF